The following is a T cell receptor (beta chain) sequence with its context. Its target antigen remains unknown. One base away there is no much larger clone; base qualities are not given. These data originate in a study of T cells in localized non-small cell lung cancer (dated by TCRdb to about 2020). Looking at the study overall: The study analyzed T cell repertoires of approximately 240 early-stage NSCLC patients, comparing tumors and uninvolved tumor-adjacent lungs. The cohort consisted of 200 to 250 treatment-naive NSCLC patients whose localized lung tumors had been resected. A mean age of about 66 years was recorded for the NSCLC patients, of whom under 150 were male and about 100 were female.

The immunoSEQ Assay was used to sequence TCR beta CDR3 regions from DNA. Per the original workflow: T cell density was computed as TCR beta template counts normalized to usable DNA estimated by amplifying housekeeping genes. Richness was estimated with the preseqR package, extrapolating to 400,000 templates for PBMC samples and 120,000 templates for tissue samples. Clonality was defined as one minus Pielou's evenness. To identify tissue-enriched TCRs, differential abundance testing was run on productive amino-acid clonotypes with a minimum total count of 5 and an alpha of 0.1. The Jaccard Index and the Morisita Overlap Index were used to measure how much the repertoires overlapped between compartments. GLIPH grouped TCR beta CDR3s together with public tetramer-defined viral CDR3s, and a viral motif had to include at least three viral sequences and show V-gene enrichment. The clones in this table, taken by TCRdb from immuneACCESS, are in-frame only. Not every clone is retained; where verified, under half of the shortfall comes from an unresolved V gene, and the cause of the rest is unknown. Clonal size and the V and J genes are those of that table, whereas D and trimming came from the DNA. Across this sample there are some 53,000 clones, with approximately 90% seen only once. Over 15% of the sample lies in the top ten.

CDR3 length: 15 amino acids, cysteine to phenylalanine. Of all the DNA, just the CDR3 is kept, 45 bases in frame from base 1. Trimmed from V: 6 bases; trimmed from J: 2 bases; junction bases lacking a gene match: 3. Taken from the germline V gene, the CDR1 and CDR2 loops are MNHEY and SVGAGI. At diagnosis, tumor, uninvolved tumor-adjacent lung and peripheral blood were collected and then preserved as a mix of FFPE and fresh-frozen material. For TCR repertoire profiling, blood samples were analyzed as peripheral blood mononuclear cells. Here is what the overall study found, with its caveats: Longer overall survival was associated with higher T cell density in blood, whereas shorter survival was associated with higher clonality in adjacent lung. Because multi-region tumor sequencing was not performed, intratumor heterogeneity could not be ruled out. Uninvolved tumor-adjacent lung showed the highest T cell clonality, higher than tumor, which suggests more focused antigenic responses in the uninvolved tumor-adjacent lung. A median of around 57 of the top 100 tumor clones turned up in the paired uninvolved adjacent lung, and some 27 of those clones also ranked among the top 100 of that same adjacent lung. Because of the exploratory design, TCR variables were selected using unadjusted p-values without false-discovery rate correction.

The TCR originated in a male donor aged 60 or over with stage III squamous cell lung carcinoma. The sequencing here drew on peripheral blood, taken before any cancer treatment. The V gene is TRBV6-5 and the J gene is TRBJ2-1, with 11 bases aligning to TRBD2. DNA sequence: TGTGCCAGCAGAATAGCGGGAGGGCCCTACAATGAGCAGTTCTTC. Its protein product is CASRIAGGPYNEQFF.